One and the same sample provided the 12 T cell receptor beta chains below, sequenced in a study of cytomegalovirus exposure and HLA in healthy donors. The method was immunoSEQ multiplex PCR; TCRdb's version includes in-frame clones alone and lacks a portion of them. The sample consists of about 68,000 clones, roughly 95% of them appearing once. Sequenced input: PBMCs. Receptors originate from a young man in good health and CMV-seronegative.

The CDR3 DNA follows: TGTGCCAGCAGCTTTACTGCCGAGCAGTACTTC. This codes for CASSFTAEQYF. The genes are TRBV11-2 and TRBJ2-7, with unresolved D. The V end lost 3 bases, the J end lost 6 bases, and 6 bases lay between the germline ends. Looked up from germline, CDR1 is SGHAT and CDR2 is FQNNGV. The CDR3 totals 11 residues.

This rearrangement joins TRBV29-1 to TRBJ2-1; 10 positions match TRBD2. This CDR3 contains 13 residues. Germline CDR1 is SQVTM and CDR2 is ANQGSEA. After removal of 6 bases from V and 4 bases from J, the junction contained 3 bases not matched to a gene. The DNA for the CDR3 is TGCAGCGTCGAGCGGGAGGGATACAATGAGCAGTTCTTC. It encodes CSVEREGYNEQFF.

The chain employs TRBV5-1 and TRBJ2-2; 7 bases fit TRBD2. J gave up 6 bases and V 0 bases, and 8 bases lay outside the gene matches. The CDR3 has 16 residues. Germline V gives CDR1 SGHRS, CDR2 YFSETQ. The CDR3 DNA is TGCGCCAGCAGCTTGGTGGCGGGAGAAGTCGCCGGGGAGCTGTTTTTT. Residues: CASSLVAGEVAGELFF. Complete variable domain (other parts from reference TRBV5-1 and TRBJ2-2): KAGVTQTPRYLIKTRGQQVTLSCSPISGHRSVSWYQQTPGQGLQFLFEYFSETQRNKGNFPGRFSGRQFSNSRSEMNVSTLELGDSALYLCASSLVAGEVAGELFFGEGSRLTVL.

The chain joins TRBV11-3 to TRBJ2-5; TRBD2 agrees at 8 bases. V was pared by 6 bases and J by 6 bases, with 3 bases of the junction left unmatched. The CDR3 consists of 12 residues. Germline V lookup: CDR1 SGHNT, CDR2 YENEEA. CDR3 protein: CASSSSGQTQYF. For the CDR3, the DNA is TGTGCCAGCAGTTCTAGCGGGCAGACCCAGTACTTC.

CDR3 in amino acids: CSVEDAGFIYGYTF. The DNA of the CDR3 is TGCAGCGTTGAAGATGCAGGGTTTATCTATGGCTACACCTTC. The chain employs TRBV29-1 and TRBJ1-2; D perhaps matches TRBD1 (5 bases). Germline V CDR1 and CDR2: SQVTM, ANQGSEA. The CDR3 is 14 residues long. Deletions cut 0 bases from V and 4 bases from J, with 12 bases between. The full variable domain, with the rest looked up from reference TRBV29-1 and TRBJ1-2, is SAVISQKPSRDICQRGTSLTIQCQVDSQVTMMFWYRQQPGQSLTLIATANQGSEATYESGFVIDKFPISRPNLTFSTLTVSNMSPEDSSIYLCSVEDAGFIYGYTFGSGTRLTVV.

The chain recombines TRBV28 with TRBJ1-1; tentative D call: TRBD1 (6 bases). The CDR3 covers 14 residues. Per the germline V gene, CDR1 is MDHEN and CDR2 is SYDVKM. Trimming took 1 base from V and 6 from J, leaving 12 bases between them. As DNA, the CDR3 is TGTGCCAGCAGTTTATCTACAGGGAGGGCTGAAGCTTTCTTT. Residues: CASSLSTGRAEAFF.

This chain connects TRBV6-5 to TRBJ2-2, with D perhaps TRBD1 (6 bases). Germline V gene lookup returns CDR1 MNHEY and CDR2 SVGAGI. CDR3 length equals 15 residues. The V end lost 6 bases, the J end lost 2 bases, and 13 bases lay between the germline ends. In nucleotides, the CDR3 is TGTGCCAGCAGAGTCCAGGGGAGTAACACCGGGGAGCTGTTTTTT. Translating gives CASRVQGSNTGELFF.

The chain uses TRBV18 and TRBJ1-3, with 7 bases lining up with TRBD1. CDR3 size: 14 residues. The germline gives CDR1 KGHSH, CDR2 LQKENI. The V and J ends lost 4 bases and 1 base, in that order; junction bases with no gene match: 1. Here the CDR3 DNA reads TGTGCCAGCTCACGGACAGGTTCTGGAAACACCATATATTTT. Translating it yields CASSRTGSGNTIYF.

V and J are TRBV5-6 and TRBJ1-1; no reliable D call. From germline, CDR1 is SGHDT and CDR2 YYEEEE. CDR3 length equals 14 residues. V lost 4 bases and J 1 base, leaving 11 bases between the germline ends. CDR3 protein: CASSAETRNTEAFF. CDR3 DNA sequence: TGTGCCAGCAGCGCCGAGACACGGAACACTGAAGCTTTCTTT.

This clone came up once. V usage is TRBV13 and J usage is TRBJ1-2, with D hard to call. Per germline, CDR1 PRHDT and CDR2 FYEKMQ (reference sequence). The CDR3 runs to 15 residues. V was cut by 1 base and J by 1 base, with 10 bases left in between. The CDR3 sequence is CASSLVGRFNYGYTF. In DNA form, the CDR3 reads TGTGCCAGCAGCTTAGTAGGCAGGTTTAACTATGGCTACACCTTC.

This clone was seen a single time. The chain is built from TRBV30 and TRBJ2-7; 11 nucleotides line up with TRBD1. J was trimmed by 3 bases and V by 3 bases; bases with no gene match: 4. The CDR3 has 14 amino acids. The germline V gene encodes CDR1 GTSNPN and CDR2 SVGIG (reference sequence). In DNA, the CDR3 is TGTGCCTGGAGACCGGACAGGGGGCTCTACGAGCAGTACTTC. Encoded protein: CAWRPDRGLYEQYF.

The chain couples TRBV4-1 to TRBJ1-3; TRBD1 aligns across 7 bases. J gave up 4 bases and V 4 bases, and 10 bases lay outside the gene matches. Germline V lookup: CDR1 MGHRA, CDR2 YSYEKL. The CDR3 is 16 amino acids. CDR3 bases: TGCGCCAGCAGCCTTAAGGGGGCTTTGGGAGGAAACACCATATATTTT. As protein: CASSLKGALGGNTIYF.